This TCR beta chain was sequenced in a study of cytomegalovirus exposure and HLA in healthy donors. The V gene's germline CDR1 is SGHTA and CDR2 FQGTGA. This CDR3 is built from 16 residues. V shed 5 bases, J shed 6 bases, and the junction held 11 bases outside the gene matches. A remark on this clone: What it recognizes is unknown.

Assay: immunoSEQ multiplex PCR; the TCRdb copy retains only in-frame clones and omits some. The table has 100,000 to 150,000 clones, around 94% seen once. Whole-study results and caveats: Reportedly, cytomegalovirus status was diagnosed with high sensitivity and specificity. Subsequent analysis showed first-cohort TCR clusters tending to co-occur in approximately 120 validation repertoires. Whilst most TCR sequences proved rare, a subset of public TCRs occurred across many donors.

Sequences were obtained from PBMCs. The chain is built from TRBV7-3 and TRBJ2-1, with 9 positions matching TRBD1. This TCR derives from a woman between 18 and 29 years old in good health and CMV-seronegative. CDR3: CASSPLGTGRPNEQFF. The CDR3 nucleotides read TGTGCCAGCAGCCCTCTCGGGACAGGGAGGCCCAATGAGCAGTTCTTC. The full variable domain, with the rest looked up from reference TRBV7-3 and TRBJ2-1, is GAGVSQTPSNKVTEKGKYVELRCDPISGHTALYWYRQSLGQGPEFLIYFQGTGAADDSGLPNDRFFAVRPEGSVSTLKIQRTERGDSAVYLCASSPLGTGRPNEQFFGPGTRLTVL.